Listed below are T cell receptor beta chains from one sample, sequenced in a study of memory CD4+ T cells and cytomegalovirus serostatus. The method was immunoSEQ multiplex PCR; TCRdb's version includes in-frame clones alone and lacks a portion of them. Among some 49,000 clones, about 73% were seen once, and the ten largest hold 0.9% to 0.95%. The source material was memory CD4+ T cells from blood. These receptors all come from an adult in good health and CMV-seronegative. Both conserved end residues are part of each CDR3. A D gene is named only where the DNA matches it firmly. Size is omitted from some rows. Given values are once, few, many or a class for expanded clones.

once	14	TRBJ1-2	TRBV7-9	TRBD1	CASSPIGTGSGYTF	TGTGCCAGCAGCCCTATCGGGACAGGGAGCGGCTACACCTTC
-	13	TRBJ1-1	TRBV7-2	TRBD1	CASSVTGGTEAFF	TGTGCCAGCAGCGTAACAGGGGGCACTGAAGCTTTCTTT
few	14	TRBJ1-1	TRBV2	-	CASSTGPNGAEAFF	TGTGCCAGCAGCACCGGGCCTAATGGGGCTGAAGCTTTCTTT
-	13	TRBJ2-7	TRBV25-1	-	CASQNPNSGEQYF	TGTGCCAGCCAGAATCCCAATTCGGGCGAGCAGTACTTC
-	14	TRBJ1-1	TRBV2	-	CASRRVEISTEAFF	TGTGCCAGCAGGAGGGTGGAAATTTCGACTGAAGCTTTCTTT
-	11	TRBJ2-7	TRBV30	-	CAWSAQYEQYF	TGTGCCTGGAGTGCACAATACGAGCAGTACTTC
-	15	TRBJ1-2	TRBV19	-	CASSKAAKGGYGYTF	TGTGCCAGTAGTAAAGCCGCGAAAGGGGGCTATGGCTACACCTTC
once	14	TRBJ1-1	TRBV12-5	-	CASGLDRPNTEAFF	TGTGCTAGTGGTTTGGACAGGCCTAACACTGAAGCTTTCTTT
-	11	TRBJ1-2	TRBV19	-	CASRKGGGYTF	TGTGCCAGTAGAAAGGGAGGTGGCTACACCTTC
-	14	TRBJ1-2	TRBV15	-	CATSSGLNNYGYTF	TGTGCCACCAGCAGCGGACTCAATAACTATGGCTACACCTTC
-	13	TRBJ1-1	TRBV18	-	CASSGGGNTEAFF	TGTGCCAGCTCTGGGGGTGGGAACACTGAAGCTTTCTTT
-	15	TRBJ1-2	TRBV2	-	CASRILQAPGNGYTF	TGTGCCAGCAGGATATTACAGGCGCCAGGGAATGGCTACACCTTC
once	15	TRBJ1-6	TRBV6-1	-	CASTLISSYNSPLHF	TGTGCCAGCACCCTCATTAGCTCCTATAATTCACCCCTCCACTTT
-	15	TRBJ2-6	TRBV6-6	-	CASTRGGSGANVLTF	TGTGCCAGCACCAGGGGGGGGTCTGGGGCCAACGTCCTGACTTTC
few	15	TRBJ1-5	TRBV15	TRBD1	CATSQGDRGRQPQHF	TGTGCCACCAGCCAGGGGGACAGGGGGCGTCAGCCCCAGCATTTT
-	15	TRBJ1-3	TRBV5-5	-	CASSFGDDSGNTIYF	TGTGCCAGCAGCTTTGGGGACGACTCTGGAAACACCATATATTTT
once	15	TRBJ2-2	TRBV5-8	-	CASSLWGLEMRELFF	TGTGCCAGCAGCTTGTGGGGACTGGAAATGCGGGAGCTGTTTTTT
-	16	TRBJ1-5	TRBV11-3	-	CASSQIRGSGNQPQHF	TGTGCCAGCAGCCAGATACGGGGCTCGGGCAATCAGCCCCAGCATTTT
-	12	TRBJ2-3	TRBV2	-	CASSVRVNTQYF	TGTGCCAGCAGTGTTCGAGTGAATACGCAGTATTTT
-	17	TRBJ2-5	TRBV4-2	-	CASSQDGGLARTETQYF	TGTGCCAGCAGCCAAGATGGGGGCCTGGCTAGGACCGAGACCCAGTACTTC
-	18	TRBJ1-5	TRBV28	TRBD1	CASSSQGMTGRNNQPQHF	TGTGCCAGCAGCTCCCAAGGGATGACAGGGAGGAACAATCAGCCCCAGCATTTT
few	15	TRBJ1-6	TRBV11-2	-	CASSSARTPNSPLHF	TGTGCCAGCAGCTCCGCCCGGACACCTAATTCACCCCTCCACTTT
-	15	TRBJ1-4	TRBV14	-	CASSQPGHRGEKLFF	TGTGCCAGCAGCCAGCCGGGACACCGGGGCGAAAAACTGTTTTTT
-	14	TRBJ2-2	TRBV7-2	-	CASSLHSNTGELFF	TGTGCCAGCAGCCTACACAGCAACACCGGGGAGCTGTTTTTT
few	12	TRBJ1-4	TRBV7-9	-	CASSITGEKLFF	TGTGCCAGCAGCATCACAGGGGAAAAACTGTTTTTT
-	15	TRBJ1-1	TRBV4-1	TRBD1	CASSHNRGEGTEAFF	TGCGCCAGCAGCCATAACAGGGGAGAGGGAACTGAAGCTTTCTTT
few	10	TRBJ2-7	TRBV23-1	-	CASDPHEQYF	TGCGCCAGCGACCCCCACGAGCAGTACTTC
-	15	TRBJ1-4	TRBV6-6	TRBD1	CASSNSGTDIKKLFF	TGTGCCAGCAGTAACTCCGGGACAGACATCAAAAAACTGTTTTTT
-	19	TRBJ2-3	TRBV27	TRBD2	CASSLSTLAGRFGTDTQYF	TGTGCCAGCAGTTTATCGACCCTAGCGGGCCGCTTTGGCACAGATACGCAGTATTTT
-	14	TRBJ1-3	TRBV30	-	CAWSGGGTGNTIYF	TGTGCCTGGAGTGGGGGAGGGACTGGAAACACCATATATTTT
-	14	TRBJ1-3	TRBV6-5	-	CASSSVGSGNTIYF	TGTGCCAGCAGCTCGGTAGGGTCTGGAAACACCATATATTTT
-	13	TRBJ1-5	TRBV6-5	-	CASSSIPSQPQHF	TGTGCCAGCAGTTCTATCCCTAGTCAGCCCCAGCATTTT
-	16	TRBJ1-1	TRBV5-6	TRBD1	CASSFGDSRMNTEAFF	TGTGCCAGCAGCTTCGGGGACAGCAGAATGAACACTGAAGCTTTCTTT
-	14	TRBJ1-4	TRBV5-4	-	CASSPEVGGEKLFF	TGTGCCAGCAGCCCGGAGGTTGGCGGAGAAAAACTGTTTTTT
-	15	TRBJ1-6	TRBV11-2	-	CASSLGGAYNSPLHF	TGTGCCAGCAGCTTGGGGGGTGCCTATAATTCACCCCTCCACTTT
-	16	TRBJ1-6	TRBV28	TRBD1	CASSLWSGQGDSPLHF	TGTGCCAGCAGTTTATGGAGCGGACAGGGGGATTCACCCCTCCACTTT
-	13	TRBJ1-2	TRBV29-1	TRBD1	CSVVEQGARSYTF	TGCAGCGTGGTAGAACAGGGGGCAAGGAGCTACACCTTC
-	13	TRBJ1-2	TRBV19	-	CASSNTGNYGYTF	TGTGCCAGTAGTAACACAGGGAACTATGGCTACACCTTC
-	15	TRBJ2-1	TRBV2	-	CASSADGASYNEQFF	TGTGCCAGCAGTGCGGACGGGGCCTCCTACAATGAGCAGTTCTTC
-	15	TRBJ2-7	TRBV7-2	-	CASSLGGGPTYEQYF	TGTGCCAGCAGCTTAGGGGGCGGGCCTACCTACGAGCAGTACTTC
-	15	TRBJ2-5	TRBV2	TRBD2	CASSEGSGAQETQYF	TGTGCCAGCAGTGAAGGCAGCGGGGCTCAAGAGACCCAGTACTTC
-	16	TRBJ2-1	TRBV7-3	TRBD2	CASSLNAAGGLGEQFF	TGTGCCAGCAGCTTAAATGCAGCGGGGGGTCTAGGTGAGCAGTTCTTC
-	14	TRBJ1-2	TRBV2	TRBD1	CASSGTGGPYGYTF	TGTGCCAGCAGCGGGACAGGGGGCCCCTATGGCTACACCTTC
-	14	TRBJ2-5	TRBV7-2	-	CASSFALNQETQYF	TGTGCCAGCAGCTTTGCCCTAAACCAAGAGACCCAGTACTTC
-	13	TRBJ2-5	TRBV5-6	-	CASSLGYVQTQYF	TGTGCCAGCAGCTTGGGATACGTGCAGACCCAGTACTTC
-	14	TRBJ2-1	TRBV7-8	-	CAVLGTDVTDEQFF	TGTGCTGTCCTAGGGACCGACGTTACGGATGAGCAGTTCTTC
-	14	TRBJ1-6	TRBV18	-	CASSPGQGSSPLHF	TGTGCCAGCTCACCAGGGCAGGGTAGCTCACCCCTCCACTTT
-	14	TRBJ1-6	TRBV13	-	CASSLERASSPLHF	TGTGCCAGCAGCTTAGAAAGGGCCTCATCACCCCTCCACTTT
few	13	TRBJ1-1	TRBV6-5	-	CASSAVQGPEAFF	TGTGCCAGCAGTGCGGTCCAGGGTCCCGAAGCTTTCTTT
-	15	TRBJ1-2	TRBV7-2	-	CASSLASSRLYGYTF	TGTGCCAGCAGCTTAGCTTCTTCCAGGTTATATGGCTACACCTTC
-	13	TRBJ1-2	TRBV9	-	CASSVDLNYGYTF	TGTGCCAGCAGCGTAGATCTTAACTATGGCTACACCTTC
medium-sized	14	TRBJ2-7	TRBV4-3	-	CASSQELNSYEQYF	TGCGCCAGCAGCCAAGAGTTAAACTCCTACGAGCAGTACTTC
-	16	TRBJ2-7	TRBV11-2	-	CASSFARGSVTYEQYF	TGTGCCAGCAGCTTCGCCCGGGGCTCGGTTACCTACGAGCAGTACTTC
few	12	TRBJ2-7	TRBV7-2	-	CASSLVRYEQYF	TGTGCCAGCAGCTTAGTTCGGTACGAGCAGTACTTC